What follows are 28 T cell receptor beta chains derived from one specimen sequenced in a study of tumor-infiltrating lymphocytes in primary liver carcinoma (TCRdb year 2017). RNA from unsorted whole blood was extracted with TRIzol reagent, and germline DNA was obtained with the DNeasy Blood & Tissue kit. TCRdb names Illumina HiSeq 2500 as the instrument used. A constant-region primer and ProtoScript II reverse transcriptase were used to reverse-transcribe TCRbeta-specific cDNA from about 500 ng total RNA. The TCRbeta libraries were prepared through three rounds of nested multiplex PCR following a slightly modified ARM-PCR procedure. Each of the first two PCR rounds ran for roughly 9 cycles and used multiplex TRBV1-TRBV30 forward primers together with a Cbeta reverse primer. TCRdb cleaned the public reads at Q25 with fastp, built clones with MiXCR and kept in-frame beta chains. A single entry per CDR3 protein holds the most common genes and DNA from its merged rows. The sample table holds about 330,000 distinct CDR3 sequences, of which less than 65% were seen once. Approximately 5.9% of the sample is taken by the ten largest.

The specimen sequenced was peripheral blood. The receptors here all came from a man aged 35 to 55 with primary liver carcinoma and hepatitis B virus infection.

Many counts were recorded for this clonotype. This chain links TRBV6-1 with TRBJ2-1, with 12 bases that match TRBD1. The CDR3 has 15 amino acids. Germline V gene data show CDR1 as MNHNS and CDR2 as SASEGT. With V trimmed by 4 bases and J by 4 bases, 2 bases remained unmatched. CDR3 residues: CASSAGQGAYNEQFF. The CDR3 DNA sequence: TGTGCCAGCAGTGCGGGACAGGGGGCTTACAATGAGCAGTTCTTC.

The chain employs TRBV5-1 and TRBJ2-7; TRBD1 agrees at 7 bases. The CDR3 consists of 13 residues. V shed 1 base, J shed 6 bases, and the junction held 4 bases outside the gene matches. CDR1 is SGHRS, CDR2 YFSETQ, per germline. The CDR3 reads CASSLFRGSEQYF. In DNA, the CDR3 is TGCGCCAGCAGCTTGTTCAGGGGGAGCGAGCAGTACTTC.

This clonotype was found a few times. In nucleotides, the CDR3 is TGCGCCAGCAGCGATGGGGGTCGGGGGGCGGGAAATGAGCAGTTCTTC. This gives the protein CASSDGGRGAGNEQFF. The chain has TRBV4-1 and TRBJ2-1; a possible D gene is TRBD2 (7 bases). V was clipped by 5 bases and J by 7 bases, with 21 bases between them. CDR1 is MGHRA and CDR2 is YSYEKL in the germline V gene. The CDR3 is 16 amino acids.

Notes on this clonotype: The junction and the germline gene differ at one end; a read error may be behind it. The chain recombines TRBV6-6 with TRBJ2-2; possible D gene TRBD1, 6 bases. This CDR3 is 15 amino acids long. The V gene's germline CDR1 is MNHNY and CDR2 SVGAGI (reference sequence). CDR3: CASRPSGTNTVELFF. CDR3 sequence (DNA): TGTGCCAGCAGACCGTCCGGGACAAACACCGTGGAGCTGTTTTTT.

This clonotype has ten or more counts. This chain joins TRBV29-1 and TRBJ2-1; D might be TRBD1 or TRBD2, each matching 5 bases. Germline loops: CDR1 SQVTM, CDR2 ANQGSEA. The CDR3 runs 15 residues. V was shortened by 1 base and J by 8 bases, with 18 bases between the two germline ends. The CDR3 region has the DNA TGCAGCGTTGAAGGGGTGGGGGTAGTAGGAGATGAGCAGTTCTTC. Translating gives CSVEGVGVVGDEQFF.

The chain recombines TRBV7-2 with TRBJ2-7; D unresolved. The CDR3 length is 18 residues. V lost 2 bases and J lost 2, with 22 bases in between. Germline V lookup: CDR1 SGHTA, CDR2 FQGNSA. The CDR3 DNA sequence: TGTGCCAGCAGCTTAAACCAACCCCTCCGCGCCCGAGCCTACGAGCAGTACTTC. This encodes CASSLNQPLRARAYEQYF. Full variable domain (missing parts from reference TRBV7-2 and TRBJ2-7): GAGVSQSPSNKVTEKGKDVELRCDPISGHTALYWYRQSLGQGLEFLIYFQGNSAPDKSGLPSDRFSAERTGGSVSTLTIQRTQQEDSAVYLCASSLNQPLRARAYEQYFGPGTRLTVT.

Comment on this clonotype: This may arise from a read error, as a much more abundant clone is one base away. V usage is TRBV6-6 and J usage is TRBJ1-5, with a weak D call TRBD1 (5 bases). Germline V gene data show CDR1 as MNHNY and CDR2 as SVGAGI (reference sequence). This CDR3 contains 15 residues. V was pared by 0 bases and J by 5 bases, with 11 bases between. The CDR3 region is CASSYSNGAYQPQHF. As DNA, the CDR3 is TGTGCCAGCAGTTACTCGAACGGGGCCTATCAGCCCCAGCATTTT.

Concerning this clonotype: A much larger clone lies one base from this, so it may be a read error. The chain recombines TRBV5-6 with TRBJ2-1; TRBD1 is a possible D gene (6 bases). The CDR3 contains 15 residues. The germline V gene encodes CDR1 SGHDT and CDR2 YYEEEE. With 6 bases removed from V and 6 bases from J, the gap between germline ends came to 19 bases. The CDR3 region has the DNA TGTGCCAGCACCAGGAGCCGGGACAAGACCAATGAGCAGTTCTTC. Amino acid sequence: CASTRSRDKTNEQFF.

In the case of this clonotype: Germline and junction disagree at one end, which may indicate a read error. The rearrangement links TRBV11-2 to TRBJ2-1; weak D call: TRBD2 (6 bases). Germline V gene data show CDR1 as SGHAT and CDR2 as FQNNGV. The length of the CDR3 is 17 residues. The CDR3 coding sequence is TGTGCCAGCAGCTCGACTAGTGGGAGTGGTACCTACATTGAGCAGTTCTTC. It is translated as CASSSTSGSGTYIEQFF.

On this clonotype itself: Relative to the germline gene, one junction end is altered; a read error may explain this. The CDR3: CASSSRGPQEAQYF. The CDR3 DNA sequence: TGTGCCAGCAGCTCCAGGGGGCCCCAAGAGGCCCAGTACTTC. The chain combines TRBV5-4 with TRBJ2-5; 8 bases align to TRBD1. The CDR3 loop spans 14 amino acids. Germline-derived CDR1 and CDR2 are SGHNT and YYREEE (reference sequence). The whole variable domain, remainder taken from reference TRBV5-4 and TRBJ2-5, is ETGVTQSPTHLIKTRGQQVTLRCSSQSGHNTVSWYQQALGQGPQFIFQYYREEENGRGNFPPRFSGLQFPNYSSELNVNALELDDSALYLCASSSRGPQEAQYFGPGTRLLVL.

The CDR3, as DNA: TGTGCCAGCAGCTCACAGGGAGGGTATGGCTACACCTTC. It encodes CASSSQGGYGYTF. The rearrangement links TRBV5-6 to TRBJ1-2, with D tentatively TRBD1 (6 bases). This CDR3 spans 13 amino acids. Per germline, CDR1 SGHDT and CDR2 YYEEEE. V was pared by 3 bases and J by 5 bases, with 11 bases between.

Concerning this clonotype itself: One end of the junction varies from germline; a read error may be responsible. The gene calls are TRBV11-2 and TRBJ2-1; 9 bases are shared with TRBD2. Germline V CDR1 and CDR2: SGHAT, FQNNGV. The CDR3 totals 16 residues. CDR3 sequence reads: CASGIVAGASYNERFF. The CDR3 nucleotides are TGTGCCAGCGGCATCGTAGCGGGAGCCTCCTACAATGAGCGGTTCTTC.

A note on this clonotype: A read error may be the cause here, since a much bigger clone is one base away. The chain combines TRBV12-3 or TRBV12-4 with TRBJ2-7; perhaps TRBD2 as D (6 bases). The CDR3 runs 13 residues. The CDR3 protein is CASSFAGIYGQYF. The CDR3 DNA follows: TGTGCCAGCAGTTTTGCGGGAATTTACGGGCAGTACTTC.

About this clonotype itself: A much more abundant neighbour one base away suggests this may be a read error. The chain joins TRBV6-6 to TRBJ1-5; perhaps TRBD1 as D (6 bases). V was shortened by 6 bases and J by 4 bases, with 13 bases between the two germline ends. The CDR3 totals 14 residues. Germline loops: CDR1 MNHNY, CDR2 SVGAGI (reference sequence). As DNA, the CDR3 is TGTGCCAGCAGCCGGGGCAGGGGAAATCAGCCCCAGCATTTT. The encoded protein is CASSRGRGNQPQHF.

Comment on this clonotype: A junction end diverges from the germline sequence, so it may reflect a read error. The gene calls are TRBV4-1 and TRBJ2-3; TRBD2 aligns across 14 bases. Germline loops: CDR1 MGHRA, CDR2 YSYEKL. The CDR3 runs to 16 residues. CDR3 protein: CASSQIEGLAGDAQYF. The CDR3 region has the DNA TGCGCCAGCAGCCAAATCGAGGGACTAGCGGGAGATGCGCAGTATTTT.

This clonotype was detected a few times. The rearrangement links TRBV5-1 to TRBJ2-7; 9 bases align to TRBD1. From germline, CDR1 is SGHRS and CDR2 YFSETQ. This CDR3 has 15 amino acids. V lost 3 bases to trimming and J lost 4 bases; unmatched junction nucleotides: 8. The CDR3 DNA reads TGCGCCAGCAGCTACACCACAGGGGGCGCGTACGAGCAGTACTTC. Translation: CASSYTTGGAYEQYF. The variable domain in full, completed from reference TRBV5-1 and TRBJ2-7, reads KAGVTQTPRYLIKTRGQQVTLSCSPISGHRSVSWYQQTPGQGLQFLFEYFSETQRNKGNFPGRFSGRQFSNSRSEMNVSTLELGDSALYLCASSYTTGGAYEQYFGPGTRLTVT.

Notes on this clonotype: A read error may explain this, as a much larger clone is one base away. The gene calls are TRBV4-1 and TRBJ1-6; D ambiguous. The germline V gene has CDR1 MGHRA and CDR2 YSYEKL. This CDR3 has 14 residues. Trimming cost V 4 bases and J 7 bases, with 11 bases left between them. In nucleotides, the CDR3 is TGCGCCAGCAGCCTACATGGTATCAATTCACCCCTCCACTTT. Encoded protein: CASSLHGINSPLHF.

A remark on this clonotype: Germline and junction disagree at one end, which may indicate a read error. This chain uses TRBV11-2 with TRBJ2-5; a weak D match, TRBD2 (5 bases). The germline V gene encodes CDR1 SGHAT and CDR2 FQNNGV. CDR3 size: 15 residues. CDR3 DNA: TGTGCCAGGAGCTTATTTCCTACCCCGGGGGAGACCCAGTACTTC. This sequence encodes CARSLFPTPGETQYF.

CDR3 protein: CASSLGAARETQFF. The CDR3 DNA reads TGTGCCAGCAGCTTAGGGGCCGCACGAGAGACCCAGTTCTTC. This chain joins TRBV11-2 and TRBJ2-1; no reliable D call. Germline values: CDR1 SGHAT, CDR2 FQNNGV. Deletions cut 1 base from V and 13 bases from J, with 17 bases between. The CDR3 consists of 14 residues.

This clonotype appeared a single time. A much more abundant neighbour one base away suggests this may be a read error. The rearrangement joins TRBV4-2 to TRBJ2-5, with a possible D match to TRBD2 (5 bases). This CDR3 is built from 16 residues. Germline CDR1 reads LGHNA; CDR2 reads YNFKEQ. The germline V and J ends were trimmed by 2 bases and 5 bases, with 18 bases remaining between them. The CDR3 region is CASSQRVRSAGETQYF. As DNA, the CDR3 is TGTGCCAGCAGCCAAAGAGTCAGGAGTGCGGGCGAGACCCAGTACTTC.

This clonotype was counted many times. The rearrangement links TRBV6-2 or TRBV6-3 to TRBJ2-1; D gene unclear. The length of the CDR3 is 15 residues. V was trimmed by 5 bases and J by 5 bases, leaving 16 bases between them. In germline, CDR1 is MNHEY, CDR2 SVGEGT. The CDR3: CASSNTRIQDNEQFF. CDR3 in DNA: TGTGCCAGCAGTAACACGCGGATACAAGACAATGAGCAGTTCTTC.

By sample fraction, this clonotype is medium-sized. CDR3 bases: TGTGCCAGCAGCCCATCCAGGGGGTTGGTGAACACTGAAGCTTTCTTT. This gives the protein CASSPSRGLVNTEAFF. The chain joins TRBV11-2 to TRBJ1-1, with TRBD1 matching 7 bases. The CDR3 consists of 16 residues. Germline CDR1 SGHAT, CDR2 FQNNGV. V lost 5 bases, J lost 0 bases, and 9 bases stayed unmatched.

Comment on this clonotype: At one end the junction does not follow the germline gene, possibly because of a read error. V is TRBV7-9 and J is TRBJ2-1, with TRBD2 as a possible D gene (6 bases). Germline loops: CDR1 SEHNR, CDR2 FQNEAQ (reference sequence). This CDR3 contains 15 residues. The CDR3 protein is CASSSKDSSGNEQIF. The DNA of the CDR3 is TGTGCCAGCAGTTCAAAAGACAGTAGCGGCAATGAGCAGATCTTC.

This clonotype was counted only a few times. The gene calls are TRBV5-4 and TRBJ2-7; 10 bases map to TRBD1. Germline lookup yields CDR1 SGHNT and CDR2 YYREEE (reference sequence). CDR3 size: 16 residues. The V and J ends lost 0 bases and 4 bases, in that order; junction bases with no gene match: 7. The CDR3 region has the DNA TGTGCCAGCAGCTTGGCCCCGGGACAGGGGATGTACGAGCAGTACTTC. It encodes CASSLAPGQGMYEQYF. Filled out from reference TRBV5-4 and TRBJ2-7, the complete variable domain reads ETGVTQSPTHLIKTRGQQVTLRCSSQSGHNTVSWYQQALGQGPQFIFQYYREEENGRGNFPPRFSGLQFPNYSSELNVNALELDDSALYLCASSLAPGQGMYEQYFGPGTRLTVT.

The J gene is TRBJ2-5, the V gene TRBV6-5; TRBD2 might be the D (6 bases). The germline V and J ends were trimmed by 5 bases and 1 base, with 14 bases remaining between them. Germline CDR1 MNHEY, CDR2 SVGAGI. The CDR3 runs 15 residues. The CDR3 region is CASSLPREIQETQYF. As DNA, the CDR3 is TGTGCCAGCAGTCTGCCACGGGAGATCCAAGAGACCCAGTACTTC.

This clonotype appeared a few times. The chain joins TRBV10-1 to TRBJ2-7, with a weak D call TRBD2 (6 bases). Between the trimmed V and J ends, which lost 3 bases and 2 bases, there was a span of 11 bases. The CDR3 loop spans 14 amino acids. In germline, CDR1 is WNHNN, CDR2 SYGVQD (reference sequence). The DNA of the CDR3 is TGCGCCAGCAGTGACGGAGGGCGGACCTACGAGCAGTACTTC. Protein product: CASSDGGRTYEQYF.

Comment on this clonotype: A much bigger clone sits one base away, suggesting this may be a read error. The J gene is TRBJ2-5, the V gene TRBV6-5; TRBD2 might be the D (6 bases). There are 16 residues in the CDR3. The germline V gene has CDR1 MNHEY and CDR2 SVGAGI. V was pared by 5 bases and J by 2 bases, with 18 bases between. CDR3 DNA: TGTGCCAGCAGTAGGGTAGCGGAGATACTTCAAGAGACCCAGTACTTC. Protein product: CASSRVAEILQETQYF.

V and J are TRBV24-1 and TRBJ2-7; tentative D call: TRBD1 (5 bases). The germline gives CDR1 KGHDR, CDR2 SFDVKD. Trimming pared 5 bases from V and 0 bases from J, leaving 10 bases between. This CDR3 has 14 amino acids. The chain's CDR3 is CATSAAGNSYEQYF. In DNA form, the CDR3 reads TGTGCCACCAGTGCCGCAGGGAACTCCTACGAGCAGTACTTC.